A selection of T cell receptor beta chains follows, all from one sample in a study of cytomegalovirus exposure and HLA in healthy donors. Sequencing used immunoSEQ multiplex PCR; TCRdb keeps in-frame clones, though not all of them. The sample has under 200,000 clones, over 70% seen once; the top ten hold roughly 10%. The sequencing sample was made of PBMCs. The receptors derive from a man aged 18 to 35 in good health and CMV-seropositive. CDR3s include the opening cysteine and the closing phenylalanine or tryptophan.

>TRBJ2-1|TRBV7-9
CASSHHRIQDEQFF
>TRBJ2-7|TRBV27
CASSFTPSGATYEQYF
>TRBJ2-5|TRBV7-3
CASSLGGGPGETQYF
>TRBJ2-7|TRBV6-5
CASSYEARGGYEQYF
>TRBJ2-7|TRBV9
CASSVSSGGIYEQYF
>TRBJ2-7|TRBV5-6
CASGRRDREYEQYF
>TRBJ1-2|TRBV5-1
CASSFRDRNPNYGYTF
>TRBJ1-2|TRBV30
CAWSKTGRLGYTF
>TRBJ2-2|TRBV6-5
CASSLAGARAELFF
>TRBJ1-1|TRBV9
CASSQGGSAEAFF
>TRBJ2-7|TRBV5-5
CASSGGQVPYHEQYF
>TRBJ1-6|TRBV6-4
CASSDGQSNSPLHF
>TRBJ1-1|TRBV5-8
CASSSREWYGEAFF
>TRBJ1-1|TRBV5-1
CASSLAGVTEAFF
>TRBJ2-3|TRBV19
CASSSSQGTGTDTQYF
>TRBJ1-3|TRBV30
CAWGLAGGEPGNTIYF
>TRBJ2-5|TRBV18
CASSPPEGGGETQYF
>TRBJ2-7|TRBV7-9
CSSSPASGRAYEQYF
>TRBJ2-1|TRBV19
CASSTTGTMVQFF
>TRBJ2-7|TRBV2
CASTKAAGLSSYEQYF
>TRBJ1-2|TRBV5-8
CASRGRQGVRQKNYGYTF
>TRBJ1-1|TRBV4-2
CASSERSLGQGATEAFF
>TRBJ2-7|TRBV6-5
CASSGGDTNYEQYF
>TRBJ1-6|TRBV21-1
CASSKGWKGGEYNSPLHF
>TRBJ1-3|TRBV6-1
CASSDPWRADTIYF
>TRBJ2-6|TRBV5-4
CASSLLFGQRGANGLTF
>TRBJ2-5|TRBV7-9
CASSFVGGALETQYF
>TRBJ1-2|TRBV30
CAWSLTPNYGYTF
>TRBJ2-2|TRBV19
CASTRDRGLNTGELFF
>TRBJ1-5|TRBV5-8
CASIQDRGYQPQHF
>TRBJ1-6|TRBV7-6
CASSLVEDSPLHF
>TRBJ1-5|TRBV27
CASSADRGRNQPQHF
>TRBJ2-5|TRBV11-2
CASIPSGGGGEQYF
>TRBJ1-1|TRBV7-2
CASSPNGGVGNTEAFF
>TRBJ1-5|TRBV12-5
CASGLTRQGHQPQHF
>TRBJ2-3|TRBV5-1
CASSLDTGGSTDTQYF
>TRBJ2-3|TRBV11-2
CASSLLSGMGTDTQYF
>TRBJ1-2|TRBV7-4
CASSLDRDYGYTF
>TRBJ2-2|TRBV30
CAWSLRLAGNTGELFF
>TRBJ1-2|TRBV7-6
CASSTSEGRNYGYTF
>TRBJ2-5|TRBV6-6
CASSPGQTYQETQYF
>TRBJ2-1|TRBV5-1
CASSDRQGHEQFF
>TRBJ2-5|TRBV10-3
CAARDREGETQYF
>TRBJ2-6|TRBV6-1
CAIHWANVLTF
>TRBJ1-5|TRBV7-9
CASSSGQGYQPQHF
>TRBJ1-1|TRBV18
CASSQANANTEAFF
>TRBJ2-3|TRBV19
CASRLLAGGTDTQYF
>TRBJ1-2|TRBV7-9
CASSSGSLRAYGYTF